Given below is one TCR beta chain in context. The antigen remains unidentified. The CDR3 totals 14 residues. Trimming cost V 2 bases and J 1 base, with 8 bases left between them. The germline V gene has CDR1 MNHEY and CDR2 SVGAGI. This sample is drawn from a study of T cell responses to AZD1222 COVID-19 vaccine. Across the whole study: Analysis merged second doses at about 4 or about 12 weeks. Study results and caveats: Only after the peak T cell response were repertoires sampled. Close to half of all spike-specific TCRs reportedly target regions of the variants that are unmutated. The donor group comprised mostly white British people and more females; the analysis possibly underestimated clonal diversity.

The repertoire was sequenced with immunoSEQ multiplex PCR; TCRdb's copy has only in-frame clones and lacks some. The data contain 110,000 to 150,000 clones, roughly 92% of them singletons. The sequence derives from an adult in good health. This specimen consisted of peripheral blood, obtained on day 0 of AZD1222 vaccination. The rearrangement uses TRBV6-5 and TRBJ1-1; D remains ambiguous. CDR3 residues: CASSYTRKNTEAFF. The CDR3 DNA follows: TGTGCCAGCAGTTACACACGCAAGAACACTGAAGCTTTCTTT.